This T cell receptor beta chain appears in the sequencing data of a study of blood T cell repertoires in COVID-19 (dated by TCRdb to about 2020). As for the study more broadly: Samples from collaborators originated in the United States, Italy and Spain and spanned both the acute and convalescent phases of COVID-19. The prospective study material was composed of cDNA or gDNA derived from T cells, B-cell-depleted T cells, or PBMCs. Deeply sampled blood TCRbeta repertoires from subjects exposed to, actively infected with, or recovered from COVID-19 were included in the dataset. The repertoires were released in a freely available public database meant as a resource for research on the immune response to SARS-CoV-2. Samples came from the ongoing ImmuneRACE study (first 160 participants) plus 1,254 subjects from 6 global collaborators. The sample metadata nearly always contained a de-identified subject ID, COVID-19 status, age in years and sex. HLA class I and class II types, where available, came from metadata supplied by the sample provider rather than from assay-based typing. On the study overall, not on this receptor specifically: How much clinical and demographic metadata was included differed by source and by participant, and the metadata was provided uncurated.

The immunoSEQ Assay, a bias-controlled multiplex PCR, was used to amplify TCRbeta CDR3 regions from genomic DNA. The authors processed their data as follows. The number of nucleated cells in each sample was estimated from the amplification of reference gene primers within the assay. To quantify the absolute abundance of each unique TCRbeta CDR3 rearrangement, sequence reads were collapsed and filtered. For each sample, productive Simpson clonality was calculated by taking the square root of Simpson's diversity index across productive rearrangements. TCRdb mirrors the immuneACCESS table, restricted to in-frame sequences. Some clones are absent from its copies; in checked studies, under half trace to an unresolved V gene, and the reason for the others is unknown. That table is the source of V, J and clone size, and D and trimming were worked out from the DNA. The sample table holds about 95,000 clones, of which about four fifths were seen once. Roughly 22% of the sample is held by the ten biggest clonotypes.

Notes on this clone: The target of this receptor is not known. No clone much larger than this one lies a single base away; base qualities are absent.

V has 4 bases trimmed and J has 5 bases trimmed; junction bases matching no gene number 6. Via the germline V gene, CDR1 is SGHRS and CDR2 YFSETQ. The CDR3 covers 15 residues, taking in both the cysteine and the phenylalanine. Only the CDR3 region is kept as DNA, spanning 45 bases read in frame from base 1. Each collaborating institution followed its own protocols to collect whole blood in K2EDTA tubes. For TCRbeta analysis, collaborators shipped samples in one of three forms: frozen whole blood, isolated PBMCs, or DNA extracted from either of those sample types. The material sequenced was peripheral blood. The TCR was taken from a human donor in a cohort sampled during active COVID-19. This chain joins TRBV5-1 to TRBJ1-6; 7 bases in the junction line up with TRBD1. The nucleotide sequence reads TGCGCCAGCAGCCAGATCGACAGGGATAATTCACCCCTCCACTTT. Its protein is CASSQIDRDNSPLHF.